The clone carrying this TCR beta chain was counted many times. What it binds is unknown. Tagging with unique molecular identifiers was applied to individual cDNA molecules. MiXCR, applied by TCRdb to the 5' RACE reads, yields one record per CDR3 protein. The sample has roughly 80,000 distinct CDR3 sequences, about 6.5% seen once; the top ten hold roughly 7.8%. The CDR3 sequence is 12 residues long. The V end was cut by 7 bases, the J end by 11 bases, with 17 bases between. Germline CDR1 and CDR2: MDHEN and SYDVKM. This specimen comes from a study of early T cells in non-severe SARS-CoV-2 infection. Study as a whole: The chains were unpaired, and the sequenced material was bulk RNA from unsorted whole blood.

Study-level points and caveats: VDJdb-based matching was biased toward anti-spike CD8 responses and missed private and CD4 specificities.

The sequenced sample consisted of whole blood. This receptor was obtained from an adult who was a healthcare worker with PCR-confirmed SARS-CoV-2 infection or an uninfected control (not recorded which). The V gene is TRBV28, the J gene TRBJ1-1; a possible D gene is TRBD1 (6 bases). The CDR3, as DNA: TGTGCCAGCAAACAGGGCCCGCCTGGGGCTTTCTTT. Encoded protein: CASKQGPPGAFF.